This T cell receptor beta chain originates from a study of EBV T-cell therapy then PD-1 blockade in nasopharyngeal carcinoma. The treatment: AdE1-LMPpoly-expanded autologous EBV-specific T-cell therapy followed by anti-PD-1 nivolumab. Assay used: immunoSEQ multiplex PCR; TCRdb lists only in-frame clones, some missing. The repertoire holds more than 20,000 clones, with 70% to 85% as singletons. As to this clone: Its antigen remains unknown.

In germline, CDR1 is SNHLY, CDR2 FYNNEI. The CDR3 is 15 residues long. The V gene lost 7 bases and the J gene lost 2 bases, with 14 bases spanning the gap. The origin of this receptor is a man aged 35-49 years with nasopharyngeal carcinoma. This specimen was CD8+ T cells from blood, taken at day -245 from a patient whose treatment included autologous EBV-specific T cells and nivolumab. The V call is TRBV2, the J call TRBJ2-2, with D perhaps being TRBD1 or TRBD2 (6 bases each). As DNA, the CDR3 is TGTGCCAGCACCCCCCGGGGGCCTAACACCGGGGAGCTGTTTTTT. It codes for CASTPRGPNTGELFF.